These 20 T cell receptor beta chains were all obtained from the same sample, sequenced in a study of Ad26.COV2.S vaccination and SARS-CoV-2 variants (dated by TCRdb to the early 2020s). Receptor amplification or capture employed the immunoSEQ multiplex PCR assay. In TCRdb, the immuneACCESS table is reduced to in-frame sequences with V and J assigned. These tables do not hold every clone; where another copy was compared, an unresolved V gene accounts for under half, and the others remain unexplained. The sample table lists about 470,000 clones, roughly 88% of them with a count of one. The ten largest clones add up to roughly 4% of the sample. In the paper's terms, the treatment or condition label means: about 20 received Ad26.COV2.S at low or high dose, single or two shots; a few received placebo; per-sample allocation not given. Repertoires of vaccine and placebo recipients were sequenced from samples collected on day 63 after the first injection.

The material sequenced was peripheral blood, taken in a trial of Ad26.COV2.S vaccine versus placebo. The receptor source for this set is a person between 18 and 59 years old who received the Ad26.COV2.S COVID-19 vaccine or a placebo.

The chain links TRBV28 to TRBJ2-1, with 7 bases aligning to TRBD2. From germline, CDR1 is MDHEN and CDR2 SYDVKM. J was trimmed by 7 bases and V by 3 bases; bases with no gene match: 9. This CDR3 contains 15 residues. This CDR3 is CASSLGQYGGNEQFF. The DNA of the CDR3 is TGTGCCAGCAGTTTGGGCCAGTACGGGGGGAATGAGCAGTTCTTC.

This clone was detected once. This chain joins TRBV4-2 and TRBJ2-7, with TRBD1 identical over 8 bases. The CDR3 has 16 amino acids. V was clipped by 0 bases and J by 2 bases; unmatched bases: 6. The germline V gene has CDR1 LGHNA and CDR2 YNFKEQ. CDR3: CASSQEPAGGTYEQYF. DNA of the CDR3: TGTGCCAGCAGCCAAGAACCGGCAGGGGGCACCTACGAGCAGTACTTC.

This clone came up a few times. The rearrangement links TRBV5-6 to TRBJ2-2; D ambiguous. The CDR3 sequence is 12 residues long. Germline values: CDR1 SGHDT, CDR2 YYEEEE. Trimming pared 0 bases from V and 3 bases from J, leaving 0 bases between. The CDR3 DNA follows: TGTGCCAGCAGCTTGGACACCGGGGAGCTGTTTTTT. As protein: CASSLDTGELFF.

The V gene is TRBV5-6, the J gene TRBJ2-7; D gene unclear. CDR3 length: 13 amino acids. Germline V gene sequence: CDR1 SGHDT, CDR2 YYEEEE. V was pared by 0 bases and J by 4 bases, with 8 bases between. The CDR3 is CASSLVASYEQYF. CDR3 bases: TGTGCCAGCAGCTTGGTGGCGTCTTACGAGCAGTACTTC.

The rearrangement links TRBV6-6 to TRBJ2-1; D is ambiguous. Trimming removed 5 bases from V and 6 bases from J, with 2 bases in between. CDR3 size: 10 residues. Germline-derived CDR1 and CDR2 are MNHNY and SVGAGI (reference sequence). CDR3 sequence: CASSGNEQFF. CDR3 nucleotides: TGTGCCAGCAGTGGCAATGAGCAGTTCTTC.

The V and J genes are TRBV2 and TRBJ2-4; tentatively, D is TRBD2 (6 bases). The germline V gene encodes CDR1 SNHLY and CDR2 FYNNEI. This CDR3 spans 14 amino acids. The V end lost 8 bases, the J end lost 2 bases, and 13 bases lay between the germline ends. CDR3 DNA: TGTGCCAGCGAGGAGGGAGAAACCAAAAACATTCAGTACTTC. Translated, it gives CASEEGETKNIQYF.

V gene TRBV10-3 combines with J gene TRBJ2-3; D remains ambiguous. The CDR3 runs 16 residues. V was pared by 6 bases and J by 1 base, with 17 bases between. Germline values: CDR1 ENHRY, CDR2 SYGVKD. CDR3 amino acids: CAIRRTRVVGTDTQYF. CDR3 sequence (DNA): TGTGCCATCAGGAGAACGCGAGTGGTGGGCACAGATACGCAGTATTTT.

The chain couples TRBV2 to TRBJ1-5; maybe TRBD1 (6 bases). V gave up 4 bases and J gave up 4 bases, with 17 bases separating them. The V gene's germline CDR1 is SNHLY and CDR2 FYNNEI. This CDR3 has 16 amino acids. CDR3 coding DNA: TGTGCCAGCAGTGGGTCCCCAGGGGCTCGAAATCAGCCCCAGCATTTT. The encoded protein is CASSGSPGARNQPQHF.

The chain couples TRBV7-9 to TRBJ2-1, with 7 bases lining up with TRBD2. Germline CDR1 SEHNR, CDR2 FQNEAQ (reference sequence). The V gene end was trimmed by 0 bases and the J gene end by 8 bases; junction bases not matched to a gene: 10. The CDR3 is made up of 16 amino acids. The CDR3 nucleotides are TGTGCCAGCAGCTTAGCGCTACGGACTAGTAGTCATGAGCAGTTCTTC. Translation gives CASSLALRTSSHEQFF.

The chain recombines TRBV25-1 with TRBJ2-5; TRBD2 agrees at 11 bases. J gave up 1 base and V 5 bases, and 12 bases lay outside the gene matches. The CDR3 sequence is 18 residues long. Germline lookup yields CDR1 MGHDK and CDR2 SYGVNS. CDR3 nucleotides: TGTGCCAGCAGTACACGGGCCAGGGGACTAGCGGCCCAAGAGACCCAGTACTTC. It codes for CASSTRARGLAAQETQYF. Variable domain in full (rest from reference TRBV25-1 and TRBJ2-5): EADIYQTPRYLVIGTGKKITLECSQTMGHDKMYWYQQDPGMELHLIHYSYGVNSTEKGDLSSESTVSRIRTEHFPLTLESARPSHTSQYLCASSTRARGLAAQETQYFGPGTRLLVL.

This clone was picked up a small number of times. J is TRBJ1-5 and V is TRBV4-3; tentative D call: TRBD1 (5 bases). The CDR3 is 16 residues long. Germline CDR1 reads LGHNA; CDR2 reads YSLEER. Between the trimmed V and J ends, which lost 0 bases and 5 bases, there was a span of 14 bases. The CDR3 sequence is CASSQDLRQSYQPQHF. CDR3 DNA sequence: TGCGCCAGCAGCCAAGATTTGCGACAGAGTTATCAGCCCCAGCATTTT.

This clone was observed once. V usage is TRBV9 and J usage is TRBJ2-3; 7 positions agree with TRBD1. V was pared by 3 bases and J by 0 bases, with 7 bases of the junction left unmatched. The CDR3 is made up of 16 amino acids. Germline V gene data show CDR1 as SGDLS and CDR2 as YYNGEE. The CDR3 loop is CASSARTGSSTDTQYF. CDR3 nucleotides: TGTGCCAGCAGCGCTCGGACAGGATCAAGCACAGATACGCAGTATTTT. The entire variable domain, with the rest obtained from reference TRBV9 and TRBJ2-3, is as follows: DSGVTQTPKHLITATGQRVTLRCSPRSGDLSVYWYQQSLDQGLQFLIQYYNGEERAKGNILERFSAQQFPDLHSELNLSSLELGDSALYFCASSARTGSSTDTQYFGPGTRLTVL.

CDR3 sequence reads: CASSQNRDPPLHF. CDR3 sequence (DNA): TGCGCCAGCAGCCAGAACAGGGATCCACCCCTCCACTTT. This chain connects TRBV4-3 to TRBJ1-6; possible D gene TRBD1, 6 bases. The CDR3 contains 13 residues. The germline CDR1 and CDR2 sequences are LGHNA and YSLEER. Trimming took off 3 bases at V and 11 bases at J, with 11 bases between the two ends.

This rearrangement joins TRBV29-1 to TRBJ2-1; 8 bases are a match to TRBD2. The CDR3 is 15 residues long. Germline-derived CDR1 and CDR2 are SQVTM and ANQGSEA. J gave up 2 bases and V 6 bases, and 9 bases lay outside the gene matches. CDR3: CSVRGAGGAYNEQFF. The CDR3 bases are TGCAGCGTCCGAGGGGCGGGAGGTGCCTACAATGAGCAGTTCTTC.

V and J are TRBV24-1 and TRBJ2-2; D remains unclear. The CDR3 extends over 12 amino acids. V dropped 5 bases and J dropped 7 bases, with 7 bases sitting between them. The germline gives CDR1 KGHDR, CDR2 SFDVKD. In DNA form, the CDR3 reads TGTGCCACCAGTGGTCTTAGCGGGGAGCTGTTTTTT. This encodes CATSGLSGELFF.

This CDR3 reads CASTPAANYGYTF. CDR3 nucleotide sequence: TGTGCCAGTACCCCGGCCGCTAACTATGGCTACACCTTC. The rearrangement joins TRBV19 to TRBJ1-2; no clear D. Germline assignment: CDR1 LNHDA and CDR2 SQIVND (reference sequence). The CDR3 is made up of 13 amino acids. V was clipped by 7 bases and J by 0 bases, with 9 bases between them.

This clone appeared once. The genes are TRBV28 and TRBJ1-2; D is unclear. The CDR3 loop spans 11 amino acids. Between the trimmed V and J ends, which lost 6 bases and 3 bases, there was a span of 5 bases. Looked up from germline, CDR1 is MDHEN and CDR2 is SYDVKM. CDR3 sequence (DNA): TGTGCCAGCAGATGGGACTATGGCTACACCTTC. Its protein product is CASRWDYGYTF.

V and J are TRBV29-1 and TRBJ2-1, with D unclear. The CDR3 has 15 amino acids. CDR1 is SQVTM, CDR2 ANQGSEA, per germline. Between the trimmed V and J ends, which lost 0 bases and 6 bases, there was a span of 15 bases. CDR3 loop: CSVEEWTDGSNEQFF. CDR3 sequence (DNA): TGCAGCGTTGAAGAGTGGACGGACGGGTCCAATGAGCAGTTCTTC.

The V and J genes are TRBV19 and TRBJ2-3; 12 bases align to TRBD2. Looked up from germline, CDR1 is LNHDA and CDR2 is SQIVND (reference sequence). Losses at the gene ends were 11 bases for V and 4 bases for J; bases not matched to a gene: 7. The CDR3 is 14 residues long. CDR3 sequence reads: CAVGLAGIADTQYF. The CDR3 nucleotides read TGTGCCGTCGGACTAGCGGGAATCGCAGATACGCAGTATTTT.

The genes are TRBV11-2 and TRBJ2-5; TRBD2 matches at 15 bases. V lost 6 bases, J lost 3 bases, and 8 bases stayed unmatched. Germline V gene lookup returns CDR1 SGHAT and CDR2 FQNNGV. CDR3 length: 17 amino acids. The CDR3 region is CASSFSGLAGGKETQYF. The CDR3, as DNA: TGTGCCAGCAGTTTTAGTGGACTAGCGGGAGGGAAAGAGACCCAGTACTTC.